This TCR beta chain was documented in a study of tumor-infiltrating lymphocytes in localized non-small cell lung cancer. Study-level background: Patients included smokers and never-smokers with various histologies, some sampled after neoadjuvant chemotherapy. Resected tumor was paired with non-adjacent uninvolved lung from the same patient. Study-level points and caveats: Each assay used a separate piece of the same tissue.

This clone was detected a few times. The antigen remains undetermined. The method was immunoSEQ multiplex PCR; TCRdb's version includes in-frame clones alone and lacks a portion of them. The sample lists some 13,000 clones; approximately 62% were seen once. The CDR3 covers 15 residues. V was trimmed by 0 bases and J by 4 bases, leaving 8 bases between them. CDR1 and CDR2 from the germline V gene are SGHNT and YYREEE (reference sequence). This chain uses TRBV5-4 with TRBJ2-6; D is unclear. The specimen was uninvolved lung tissue not adjacent to the tumor. The sequence was collected from a human donor with non-small cell lung cancer. CDR3 loop: CASSLGAQGANVLTF. DNA for the CDR3: TGTGCCAGCAGCTTGGGGGCGCAGGGGGCCAACGTCCTGACTTTC.